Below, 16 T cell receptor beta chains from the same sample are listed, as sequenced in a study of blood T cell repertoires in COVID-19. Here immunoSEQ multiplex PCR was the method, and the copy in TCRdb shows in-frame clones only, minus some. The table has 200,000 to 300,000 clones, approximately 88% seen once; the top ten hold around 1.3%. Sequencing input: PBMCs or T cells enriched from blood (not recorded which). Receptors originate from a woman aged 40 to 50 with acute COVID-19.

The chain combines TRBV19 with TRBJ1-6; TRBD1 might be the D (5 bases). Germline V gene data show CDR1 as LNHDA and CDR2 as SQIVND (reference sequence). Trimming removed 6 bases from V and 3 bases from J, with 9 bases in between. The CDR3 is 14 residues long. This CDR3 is CASRDSRYNSPLHF. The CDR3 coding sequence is TGTGCCAGTAGAGACAGCCGCTATAATTCACCCCTCCACTTT.

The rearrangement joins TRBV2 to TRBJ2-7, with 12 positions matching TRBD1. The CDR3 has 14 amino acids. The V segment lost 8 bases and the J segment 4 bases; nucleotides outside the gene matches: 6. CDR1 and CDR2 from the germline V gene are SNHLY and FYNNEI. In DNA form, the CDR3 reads TGTGCCAGCGGCGGGACAGGGGGCGATTACGAGCAGTACGTC. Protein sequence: CASGGTGGDYEQYV.

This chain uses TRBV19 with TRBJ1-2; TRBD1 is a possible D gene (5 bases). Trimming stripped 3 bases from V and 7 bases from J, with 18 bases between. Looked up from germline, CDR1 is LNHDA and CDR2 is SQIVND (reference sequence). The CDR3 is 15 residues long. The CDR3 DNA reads TGTGCCAGTAGTATTTTGCCAGGGAAGGTTGGTGGCTACACCTTC. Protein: CASSILPGKVGGYTF. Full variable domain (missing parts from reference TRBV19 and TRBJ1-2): DGGITQSPKYLFRKEGQNVTLSCEQNLNHDAMYWYRQDPGQGLRLIYYSQIVNDFQKGDIAEGYSVSREKKESFPLTVTSAQKNPTAFYLCASSILPGKVGGYTFGSGTRLTVV.

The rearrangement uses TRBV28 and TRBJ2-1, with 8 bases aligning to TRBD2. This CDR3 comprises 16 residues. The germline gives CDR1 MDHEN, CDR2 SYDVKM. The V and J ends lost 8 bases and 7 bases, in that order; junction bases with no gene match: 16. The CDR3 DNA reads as TGTGCCAGCTCCGATCTTGCGGGAGGAAGTTGGAATGAGCAGTTCTTC. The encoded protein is CASSDLAGGSWNEQFF.

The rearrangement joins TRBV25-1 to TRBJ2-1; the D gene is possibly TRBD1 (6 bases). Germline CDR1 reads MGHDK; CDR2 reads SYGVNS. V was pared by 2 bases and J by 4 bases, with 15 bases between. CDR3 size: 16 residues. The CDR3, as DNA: TGTGCCAGCAGTGAAGGGGGCAGGGGAAGGTACAATGAGCAGTTCTTC. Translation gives CASSEGGRGRYNEQFF.

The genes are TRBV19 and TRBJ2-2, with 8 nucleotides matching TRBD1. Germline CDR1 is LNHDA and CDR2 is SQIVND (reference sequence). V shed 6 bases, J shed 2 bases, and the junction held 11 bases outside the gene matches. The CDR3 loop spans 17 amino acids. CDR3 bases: TGTGCCAGTAGAAGAATGGCCTCAGGGGGCAACACCGGGGAGCTGTTTTTT. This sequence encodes CASRRMASGGNTGELFF.

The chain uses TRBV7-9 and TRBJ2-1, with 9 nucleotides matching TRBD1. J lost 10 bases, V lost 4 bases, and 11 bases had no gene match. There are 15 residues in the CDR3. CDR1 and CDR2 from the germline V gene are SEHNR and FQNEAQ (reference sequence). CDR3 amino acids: CASSSGQGIVGEQFF. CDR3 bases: TGTGCCAGCAGCTCGGGACAGGGTATTGTTGGGGAGCAGTTCTTC.

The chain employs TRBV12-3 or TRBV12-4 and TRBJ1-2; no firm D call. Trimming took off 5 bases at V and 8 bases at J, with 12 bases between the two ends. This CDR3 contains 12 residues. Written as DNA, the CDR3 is TGTGCCAGCAGTCGCGAGGAGGTAGGCTACACCTTC. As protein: CASSREEVGYTF.

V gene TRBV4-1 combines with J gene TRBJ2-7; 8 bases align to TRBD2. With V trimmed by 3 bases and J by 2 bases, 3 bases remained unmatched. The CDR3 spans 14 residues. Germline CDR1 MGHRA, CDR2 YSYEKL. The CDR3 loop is CASSQPGLAYEQYF. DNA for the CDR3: TGCGCCAGCAGCCAGCCGGGACTAGCCTACGAGCAGTACTTC.

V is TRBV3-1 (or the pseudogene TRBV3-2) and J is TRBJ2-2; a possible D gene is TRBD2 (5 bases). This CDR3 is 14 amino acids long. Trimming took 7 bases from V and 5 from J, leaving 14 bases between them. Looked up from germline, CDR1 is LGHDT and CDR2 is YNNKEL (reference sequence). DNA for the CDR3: TGTGCCAGCACCCATCAAGGCGGGACCGGGGAGCTGTTTTTT. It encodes CASTHQGGTGELFF.

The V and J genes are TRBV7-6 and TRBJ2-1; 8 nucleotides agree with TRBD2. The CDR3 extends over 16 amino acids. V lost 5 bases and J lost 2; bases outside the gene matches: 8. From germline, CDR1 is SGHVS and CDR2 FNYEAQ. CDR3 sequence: CASSLDSAGAYNEQFF. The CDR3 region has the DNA TGTGCCAGCAGCCTCGACTCAGCGGGAGCCTACAATGAGCAGTTCTTC.

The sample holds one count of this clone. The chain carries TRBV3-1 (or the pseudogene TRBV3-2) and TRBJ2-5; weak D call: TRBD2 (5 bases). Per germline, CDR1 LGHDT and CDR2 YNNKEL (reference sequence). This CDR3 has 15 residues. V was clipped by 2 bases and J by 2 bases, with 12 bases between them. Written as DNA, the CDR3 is TGTGCCAGCAGCCAACTTAGAGGGAAGCAAGAGACCCAGTACTTC. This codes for CASSQLRGKQETQYF.

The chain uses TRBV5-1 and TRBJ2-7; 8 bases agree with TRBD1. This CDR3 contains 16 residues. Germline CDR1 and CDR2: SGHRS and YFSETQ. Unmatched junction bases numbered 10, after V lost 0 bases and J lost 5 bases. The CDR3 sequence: CASSLVRGTGSNEQYF. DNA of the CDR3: TGCGCCAGCAGCTTGGTCCGGGGGACAGGTTCCAACGAGCAGTACTTC.

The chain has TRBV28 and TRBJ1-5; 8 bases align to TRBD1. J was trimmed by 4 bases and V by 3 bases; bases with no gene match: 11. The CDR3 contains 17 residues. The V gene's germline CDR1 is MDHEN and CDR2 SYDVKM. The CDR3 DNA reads TGTGCCAGCAGTTTCTGGGCGGGACAGGCAAATAATCAGCCCCAGCATTTT. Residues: CASSFWAGQANNQPQHF.

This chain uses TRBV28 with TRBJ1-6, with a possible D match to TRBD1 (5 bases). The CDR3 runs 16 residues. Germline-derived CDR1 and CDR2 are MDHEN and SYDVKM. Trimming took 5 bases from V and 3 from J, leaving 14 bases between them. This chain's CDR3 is CASSPDSRYYNSPLHF. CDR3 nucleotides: TGTGCCAGCAGTCCCGACAGCCGATACTATAATTCACCCCTCCACTTT.

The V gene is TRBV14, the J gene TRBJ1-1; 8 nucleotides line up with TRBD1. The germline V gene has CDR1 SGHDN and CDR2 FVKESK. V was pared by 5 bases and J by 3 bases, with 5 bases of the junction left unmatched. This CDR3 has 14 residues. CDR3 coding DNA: TGTGCCAGCAGCGCACAGGGGGTAGACACTGAAGCTTTCTTT. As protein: CASSAQGVDTEAFF.